This TCR beta chain stems from a study of prognosis after radiotherapy for stage I lung cancer. Amplicons of TCR beta CDR3 were generated from genomic DNA by two-round multiplex PCR. Primers specific to each TRBV and TRBJ gene were used in first-round PCR. TCRdb reprocessed the multiplex PCR reads with MiXCR, giving one entry per CDR3 protein. The sample lists approximately 20,000 distinct CDR3 sequences; roughly 45% were seen once. At least ten counts were recorded for this clonotype. V was pared by 7 bases and J by 2 bases, with 11 bases between. Germline V CDR1 and CDR2: ENHRY, SYGVKD. The CDR3 consists of 13 residues.

This chain joins TRBV10-3 and TRBJ2-5; no clear D. The clonotype originates from a donor aged 50 or older with non-small cell lung cancer. The starting material was PBMCs, obtained before or after stereotactic body radiation therapy (not recorded which). The CDR3 loop is CAIKAPAQETQYF. CDR3 in DNA: TGTGCCATCAAGGCGCCAGCACAAGAGACCCAGTACTTC.